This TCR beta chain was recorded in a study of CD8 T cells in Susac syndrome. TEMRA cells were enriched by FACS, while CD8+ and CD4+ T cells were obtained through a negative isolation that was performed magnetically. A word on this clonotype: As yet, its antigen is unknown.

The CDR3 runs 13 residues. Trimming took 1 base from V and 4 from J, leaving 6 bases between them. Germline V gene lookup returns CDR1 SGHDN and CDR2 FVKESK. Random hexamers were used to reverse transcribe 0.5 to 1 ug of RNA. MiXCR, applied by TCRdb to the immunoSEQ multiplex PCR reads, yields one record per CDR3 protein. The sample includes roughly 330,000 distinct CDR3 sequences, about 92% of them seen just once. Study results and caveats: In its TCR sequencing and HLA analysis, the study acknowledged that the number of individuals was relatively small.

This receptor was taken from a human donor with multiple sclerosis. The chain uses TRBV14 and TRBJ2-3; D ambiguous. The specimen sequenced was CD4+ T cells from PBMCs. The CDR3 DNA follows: TGTGCCAGCAGCCAAGCCAGTTCAGATACGCAGTATTTT. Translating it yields CASSQASSDTQYF.